The rows below give T cell receptor beta chains drawn from one sample of a study of blood T cell repertoires in COVID-19. Profiling relied on immunoSEQ multiplex PCR, and the TCRdb table lists in-frame clones only, not all of them. Of approximately 300,000 clones in the sample, 87% are singletons; the top ten hold less than 6%. The sequenced material came from PBMCs or T cells enriched from blood (not recorded which). These receptors were collected from a woman under 40 who had recovered from COVID-19. Both conserved end residues are part of each CDR3. A D gene is named only where the DNA matches it firmly. Rows give clone size only sometimes, using once, few, many, or a class for an expanded clone.

v_call: TRBV5-8; j_call: TRBJ1-1; d_call: .; clone_size: once; cdr3_nt: TGTGCCAGCAGCTTACTTTCTAGCGGAGCTTTCTTT; cdr3_aa: CASSLLSSGAFF
v_call: TRBV19; j_call: TRBJ1-1; d_call: .; clone_size: .; cdr3_nt: TGTGCCAGTAGTATAGTAGGGGGAAGGGGCACTGAAGCTTTCTTT; cdr3_aa: CASSIVGGRGTEAFF
v_call: TRBV6-1; j_call: TRBJ1-2; d_call: TRBD1; clone_size: few; cdr3_nt: TGTGCCAGCAGTGAAAACAGGGGGGAATTCTATGGCTACACCTTC; cdr3_aa: CASSENRGEFYGYTF
v_call: TRBV15; j_call: TRBJ2-3; d_call: TRBD2; clone_size: .; cdr3_nt: TGTGCCACCAGCAGACCAGCGGGGGGGTTGACAGATACGCAGTATTTT; cdr3_aa: CATSRPAGGLTDTQYF
v_call: TRBV18; j_call: TRBJ1-3; d_call: .; clone_size: .; cdr3_nt: TGTGCCAGCTCACCATCATTGAACACCATATATTTT; cdr3_aa: CASSPSLNTIYF
v_call: TRBV27; j_call: TRBJ2-7; d_call: TRBD2; clone_size: .; cdr3_nt: TGTGCCAGCAGTTTTTCGGGGGGTATCTACGAGCAGTACTTC; cdr3_aa: CASSFSGGIYEQYF
v_call: TRBV9; j_call: TRBJ1-2; d_call: .; clone_size: .; cdr3_nt: TGTGCCAGCAGCGTTTCAGGCACAACTAACTATGGCTACACCTTC; cdr3_aa: CASSVSGTTNYGYTF
v_call: TRBV4-1; j_call: TRBJ2-7; d_call: TRBD1; clone_size: .; cdr3_nt: TGCGCCAGCAGCCGAACAGCCGGGACAGCCTCCTACGAGCAGTACTTC; cdr3_aa: CASSRTAGTASYEQYF
v_call: TRBV5-4; j_call: TRBJ2-3; d_call: TRBD2; clone_size: .; cdr3_nt: TGTGCCAGCAGCGGGGCGGGGGAATCCACAGATACGCAGTATTTT; cdr3_aa: CASSGAGESTDTQYF
v_call: TRBV27; j_call: TRBJ2-7; d_call: TRBD1; clone_size: .; cdr3_nt: TGTGCCAGCAGTCGACAGCGGACAGGCATGAGCTCCTACGAGCAGTACTTC; cdr3_aa: CASSRQRTGMSSYEQYF
v_call: TRBV21-1; j_call: TRBJ1-2; d_call: .; clone_size: .; cdr3_nt: TGTGCCAGCAGCAAAGTTTTGCGGACTGGGTCCTGCGGAGGTGATGGCTACACCTTC; cdr3_aa: CASSKVLRTGSCGGDGYTF
v_call: TRBV7-9; j_call: TRBJ1-6; d_call: TRBD1; clone_size: few; cdr3_nt: TGTGCCAGCAGCGACGCCGGGACAGGGAATTCACCCCTCCACTTT; cdr3_aa: CASSDAGTGNSPLHF
v_call: TRBV19; j_call: TRBJ2-2; d_call: .; clone_size: once; cdr3_nt: TGTGCCAGTAGTCCTCCCCGTTGGGCGCACACCGGGGAGCTGTTTTTT; cdr3_aa: CASSPPRWAHTGELFF
v_call: TRBV5-5; j_call: TRBJ2-1; d_call: .; clone_size: .; cdr3_nt: TGTGCCAGCAGCTTAAAGCTACTTGAGCAGTTCTTC; cdr3_aa: CASSLKLLEQFF
v_call: TRBV6-1; j_call: TRBJ1-2; d_call: .; clone_size: .; cdr3_nt: TGTGCCAGCAGTGAAACAACAGGGTATGGCTACACCTTC; cdr3_aa: CASSETTGYGYTF
v_call: TRBV11-2; j_call: TRBJ2-1; d_call: TRBD2; clone_size: few; cdr3_nt: TGTGCCAGCAGCAGCGGGGGGCCTTACAATGAGCAGTTCTTC; cdr3_aa: CASSSGGPYNEQFF
v_call: TRBV9; j_call: TRBJ2-1; d_call: .; clone_size: few; cdr3_nt: TGTGCCAGCAGCCCCCGACTAGGGGTCGACAATGAGCAGTTCTTC; cdr3_aa: CASSPRLGVDNEQFF
v_call: TRBV7-8; j_call: TRBJ1-2; d_call: .; clone_size: many; cdr3_nt: TGTGCCAGCAGCTTAGATGGTCCAGGCCGGGGGTTCTATGGCTACACCTTC; cdr3_aa: CASSLDGPGRGFYGYTF
v_call: TRBV5-6; j_call: TRBJ1-5; d_call: TRBD1; clone_size: .; cdr3_nt: TGTGCCAGCAGCTTTGGGACAGGGAAAAGCAATCAGCCCCAGCATTTT; cdr3_aa: CASSFGTGKSNQPQHF
v_call: TRBV3-1/TRBV3-2; j_call: TRBJ2-2; d_call: TRBD2; clone_size: .; cdr3_nt: TGTGCCAGCAGCCAAGATCCGGCTAGCGGGGGGCGCACCGGGGAGCTGTTTTTT; cdr3_aa: CASSQDPASGGRTGELFF
v_call: TRBV9; j_call: TRBJ1-1; d_call: TRBD1; clone_size: .; cdr3_nt: TGTGCCAGCAGCGTAGCGACAGGGGATGCGAGTGACACTGAAGCTTTCTTT; cdr3_aa: CASSVATGDASDTEAFF
v_call: TRBV4-2; j_call: TRBJ1-2; d_call: .; clone_size: once; cdr3_nt: TGTGCCAGCAGCCGACCCGGACAGCCGGGCTATGGCTACACCTTC; cdr3_aa: CASSRPGQPGYGYTF
v_call: TRBV2; j_call: TRBJ1-5; d_call: .; clone_size: .; cdr3_nt: TGTGCCAGCAGTTTGGGGGACTTTTTAACAGCCCCAGCATTT; cdr3_aa: CASSLGDFLTAPAF
v_call: TRBV2; j_call: TRBJ1-4; d_call: .; clone_size: few; cdr3_nt: TGTGCCAGCAGTGAATGGACTGGGGAAAAACTGTTTTTT; cdr3_aa: CASSEWTGEKLFF
v_call: TRBV18; j_call: TRBJ2-7; d_call: TRBD1; clone_size: .; cdr3_nt: TGTGCCAGCTCACCACCGACTTCGGGACAGATCTACGAGCAGTACTTC; cdr3_aa: CASSPPTSGQIYEQYF
v_call: TRBV30; j_call: TRBJ1-1; d_call: .; clone_size: .; cdr3_nt: TGTGCCTGGAGTGCGAGTAACACTGAAGCTTTCTTT; cdr3_aa: CAWSASNTEAFF
v_call: TRBV30; j_call: TRBJ1-2; d_call: .; clone_size: .; cdr3_nt: TGTGCCTGGAAATCGGGGGGGCGCTCGGTCTATGGCTACACCTTC; cdr3_aa: CAWKSGGRSVYGYTF
v_call: TRBV28; j_call: TRBJ1-3; d_call: TRBD1; clone_size: .; cdr3_nt: TGTGCCAGCAGTTCCCCGACCTGGGGACAGGGGAGTTCCTACTCTGGAAACACCATATATTTT; cdr3_aa: CASSSPTWGQGSSYSGNTIYF
v_call: TRBV7-2; j_call: TRBJ1-5; d_call: TRBD1; clone_size: .; cdr3_nt: TGTGCCAGCAGCCCGGGACAGACAAATCAGCCCCAGCATTTT; cdr3_aa: CASSPGQTNQPQHF
v_call: TRBV30; j_call: TRBJ1-1; d_call: TRBD1; clone_size: .; cdr3_nt: TGTGCCTGGAGCCCCGGACAGGGGAACACTGAAGCTTTCTTT; cdr3_aa: CAWSPGQGNTEAFF
v_call: TRBV7-2; j_call: TRBJ2-5; d_call: .; clone_size: .; cdr3_nt: TGTGCCAGCAGCCCAGGGTCAACCCAAGAGACCCAGTACTTC; cdr3_aa: CASSPGSTQETQYF
v_call: TRBV9; j_call: TRBJ2-7; d_call: TRBD2; clone_size: .; cdr3_nt: TGTGCCAGCAGCGGTCCTAGCGGCACTGAGGAGCAGTACTTC; cdr3_aa: CASSGPSGTEEQYF
v_call: TRBV5-1; j_call: TRBJ1-2; d_call: .; clone_size: .; cdr3_nt: TGCGCCAGCAGCTTGGCCGTGGCAGGGAATGGCTACACCTTC; cdr3_aa: CASSLAVAGNGYTF
v_call: TRBV6-5; j_call: TRBJ2-7; d_call: .; clone_size: .; cdr3_nt: TGTGCCAGCACGGAGTCGGCCTCCTACGAGCAGTACTTC; cdr3_aa: CASTESASYEQYF
v_call: TRBV27; j_call: TRBJ1-1; d_call: .; clone_size: .; cdr3_nt: TGTGCCAGCAGTCCCACTGGGAACACTGAAGCTTTCTTT; cdr3_aa: CASSPTGNTEAFF
v_call: TRBV4-3; j_call: TRBJ1-2; d_call: TRBD1; clone_size: .; cdr3_nt: TGCGCCAGCAGCCAAAACCCACTAGGACAGGAACCTTATGGCTACACCTTC; cdr3_aa: CASSQNPLGQEPYGYTF
v_call: TRBV4-2; j_call: TRBJ1-2; d_call: TRBD1; clone_size: .; cdr3_nt: TGTGCCAGCAGCCAACCTGACAGGGGAGACTATGGCTACACCTTC; cdr3_aa: CASSQPDRGDYGYTF
v_call: TRBV4-2; j_call: TRBJ2-5; d_call: TRBD1; clone_size: .; cdr3_nt: TGTGCCAGCAGCCAAGTACCCATAAGGGCTACAGGGGGCGAGGAGACCCAGTACTTC; cdr3_aa: CASSQVPIRATGGEETQYF
v_call: TRBV28; j_call: TRBJ2-1; d_call: .; clone_size: .; cdr3_nt: TGTGCCAGCGTTGACTCGACGGTCGATGAGCAGTTCTTC; cdr3_aa: CASVDSTVDEQFF
v_call: TRBV30; j_call: TRBJ1-1; d_call: .; clone_size: .; cdr3_nt: TGTGCCTGGAGTGTTAGGGGAGGGGGGGCTTTCTTT; cdr3_aa: CAWSVRGGGAFF
v_call: TRBV12-3/TRBV12-4; j_call: TRBJ2-1; d_call: .; clone_size: .; cdr3_nt: TGTGCCAGCAGAGCCACCGGGGGGCCCCCCGAGTTCTTC; cdr3_aa: CASRATGGPPEFF
v_call: TRBV19; j_call: TRBJ1-1; d_call: TRBD1; clone_size: .; cdr3_nt: TGTGCCAGTAGTGGGACAGGGGTCCGGACTGAAGCTTTCTTT; cdr3_aa: CASSGTGVRTEAFF
v_call: TRBV7-9; j_call: TRBJ1-6; d_call: .; clone_size: .; cdr3_nt: TGTGCCAGCAGCTTAGCGGGACTTTCCGAGTCACCCCTCCACTTT; cdr3_aa: CASSLAGLSESPLHF
v_call: TRBV7-2; j_call: TRBJ1-4; d_call: .; clone_size: .; cdr3_nt: TGTGCCAGCAGCTTAAGGCCCGGGAATGAAAAACTGTTTTTT; cdr3_aa: CASSLRPGNEKLFF
v_call: TRBV27; j_call: TRBJ1-2; d_call: .; clone_size: .; cdr3_nt: TGTGCCAGCAGTTTTGTCGTCGGCTATGGCTACACCTTC; cdr3_aa: CASSFVVGYGYTF
v_call: TRBV7-8; j_call: TRBJ2-1; d_call: TRBD2; clone_size: few; cdr3_nt: TGTGCCAGCAGCTCCGGTCTCGGGACTAGCGGTTACAATGAGCAGTTCTTC; cdr3_aa: CASSSGLGTSGYNEQFF
v_call: TRBV30; j_call: TRBJ1-1; d_call: .; clone_size: .; cdr3_nt: TGTGCCTGGAGTTCAGGACTGTCCACTGAAGCTTTCTTT; cdr3_aa: CAWSSGLSTEAFF
v_call: TRBV5-1; j_call: TRBJ2-2; d_call: .; clone_size: .; cdr3_nt: TGCGCCAGCAGCCCAACCCCCCCAGTCACCGGGGAGCTGTTTTTT; cdr3_aa: CASSPTPPVTGELFF
v_call: TRBV5-1; j_call: TRBJ2-1; d_call: .; clone_size: .; cdr3_nt: TGCGCCAGCAGCTCTCTAGGCGGGGACCTCTACAATGAGCAGTTCTTC; cdr3_aa: CASSSLGGDLYNEQFF
v_call: TRBV29-1; j_call: TRBJ1-2; d_call: .; clone_size: .; cdr3_nt: TGCAGCGTGGATAACAGGGCTTCTGGCTACACCTTC; cdr3_aa: CSVDNRASGYTF
v_call: TRBV27; j_call: TRBJ1-6; d_call: .; clone_size: .; cdr3_nt: TGTGCCAGCAGGCTAGATACCGGGATTCCCTCCTATAATTCACCCCTCCACTTT; cdr3_aa: CASRLDTGIPSYNSPLHF
v_call: TRBV19; j_call: TRBJ1-2; d_call: TRBD1; clone_size: .; cdr3_nt: TGTGCCAGTAGCCAGACAGGGTACCTCTATGGCTACACCTTC; cdr3_aa: CASSQTGYLYGYTF
v_call: TRBV7-9; j_call: TRBJ1-1; d_call: .; clone_size: .; cdr3_nt: TGTGCCAGCAGCCCACAGGGGAACACTGAAGCTTTCTTT; cdr3_aa: CASSPQGNTEAFF
v_call: TRBV28; j_call: TRBJ1-1; d_call: .; clone_size: .; cdr3_nt: TGTGCCAGCACCTCCGGGGGAACGAACACTGAAGCTTTCTTT; cdr3_aa: CASTSGGTNTEAFF
v_call: TRBV27; j_call: TRBJ1-4; d_call: TRBD1; clone_size: .; cdr3_nt: TGTGCCAGCAGTCCCTGGGACAGTGCTAATGAAAAACTGTTTTTT; cdr3_aa: CASSPWDSANEKLFF
v_call: TRBV24-1; j_call: TRBJ2-1; d_call: .; clone_size: .; cdr3_nt: TGTGCCACCAGTGAGGACCGGGACACTGAGCAGTTCTTC; cdr3_aa: CATSEDRDTEQFF
v_call: TRBV10-3; j_call: TRBJ1-2; d_call: .; clone_size: .; cdr3_nt: TGTGCCATCACCCCCCAGGCTAACTATGGCTACACCTTC; cdr3_aa: CAITPQANYGYTF
v_call: TRBV11-2; j_call: TRBJ2-5; d_call: .; clone_size: .; cdr3_nt: TGTGCCAGCAGCTTCCAGGGGATAGAGACCCAGTACTTC; cdr3_aa: CASSFQGIETQYF
v_call: TRBV4-3; j_call: TRBJ2-5; d_call: .; clone_size: .; cdr3_nt: TGCGCCAGCAGCCCGGACTGGCGGGGGCCCGGTGGGGAGACCCAGTACTTC; cdr3_aa: CASSPDWRGPGGETQYF
v_call: TRBV5-1; j_call: TRBJ2-1; d_call: TRBD2; clone_size: .; cdr3_nt: TGCGCCAGCAGCGTTAGCGGGGGGAGCGATGAGCAGTTCTTC; cdr3_aa: CASSVSGGSDEQFF